By sample share, the clone carrying this T cell receptor beta chain is medium-sized. The Seattle site enrolled patients during active infection and followed them longitudinally. These data come from a study of blood T cell repertoires in COVID-19. As for the study in general: Spain, Italy and the United States supplied samples that represented acute and convalescent COVID-19. Sample material is recorded as cDNA or gDNA derived from T cells, B-cell-depleted T cells, or PBMCs.

The germline V and J ends were trimmed by 4 bases and 4 bases, with 8 bases remaining between them. There are 13 residues in the CDR3. Germline loops: CDR1 SNHLY, CDR2 FYNNEI. Study processing details: The authors estimated nucleated cell counts from reference gene primer amplification. The table came from immunoSEQ multiplex PCR; TCRdb's copy has only in-frame clones and leaves some out. For V, J and clone size, that table is used; D and trimming come from the DNA. The sample yields about 52,000 clones, over 65% seen once. This TCR was sampled from a man older than 75 with COVID-19, enrolled during active disease. The source material was peripheral blood. This rearrangement joins TRBV2 to TRBJ1-3; D uncertain. The CDR3 DNA is TGTGCCAGCAGTGTTATGAGGGGAAACACCATATATTTT. Residues: CASSVMRGNTIYF.